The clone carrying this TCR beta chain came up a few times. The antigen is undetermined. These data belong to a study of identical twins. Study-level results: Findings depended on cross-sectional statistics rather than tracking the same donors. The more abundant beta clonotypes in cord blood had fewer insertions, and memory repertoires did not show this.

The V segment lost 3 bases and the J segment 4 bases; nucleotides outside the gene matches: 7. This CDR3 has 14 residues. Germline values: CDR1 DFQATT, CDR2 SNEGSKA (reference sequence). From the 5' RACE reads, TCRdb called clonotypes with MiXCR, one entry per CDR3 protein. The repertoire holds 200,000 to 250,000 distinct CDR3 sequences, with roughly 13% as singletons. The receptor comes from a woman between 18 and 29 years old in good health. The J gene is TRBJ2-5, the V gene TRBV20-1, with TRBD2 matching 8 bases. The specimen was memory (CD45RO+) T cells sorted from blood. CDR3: CSASGGAFGETQYF. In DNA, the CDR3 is TGCAGTGCTAGCGGGGGGGCATTTGGAGAGACCCAGTACTTC.